This T cell receptor (beta chain) originates from a study of graft-versus-host responses after intestinal transplantation (dated by TCRdb to the early 2020s). Broadly, across the study: Recipients received multivisceral, liver-intestinal, or isolated intestinal transplants. Anti-thymocyte globulin induction was given to all recipients, followed by maintenance tacrolimus and steroids for 2 to 4 years. After intestinal transplantation, graft-versus-host and host-versus-graft alloreactive T cell clones in the graft, circulation and bone marrow were tracked using bulk TCR-beta CDR3 sequencing. To identify alloreactive clones, pre-transplant mixed lymphocyte reaction products were sequenced and compared with unstimulated pre-transplant donor and recipient T cells. A cohort of about two dozen intestinal transplant recipients, including one retransplant, was enrolled, and 3 patients lacking pretransplant specimens were excluded. A peak of at least 4% donor T cells among recipient peripheral blood mononuclear cells was the definition used for donor T cell macrochimerism. Rather than going through the commercial service, samples from a few later patients were sequenced in-house on an Illumina MiSeq and processed with MiXCR.

The intended sense of this specimen's time point label: cells obtained before transplantation from donor or recipient. CD3+CD4+ and CD3+CD8+ populations were FACS-sorted from unstimulated pre-transplant donor and recipient cells taken from spleen or lymph nodes. V loses 3 bases, J loses 2 bases, and the germline ends lie 10 bases apart. CDR1 is given as MDHEN and CDR2 as SYDVKM, both from the germline V gene. From the cysteine up to the phenylalanine, the CDR3 has a length of 14 residues. Here the CDR3 DNA is all that survives: 42 bases in frame from base 1. A note on this clone: Its cognate antigen has yet to be identified. Base qualities are not recorded, but no much larger clone differs from it by a single base.

Library preparation was by the immunoSEQ multiplex PCR assay. In most patients, genomic DNA was isolated using the Qiagen DNeasy Blood and Tissue Kit and sent frozen to Adaptive Biotechnologies for TCR sequencing. High-throughput TCR-beta CDR3 sequencing of genomic DNA from most patients was performed by Adaptive Biotechnologies. The published analysis was carried out like this. TCR sequencing data for around 19 patients were retrieved from Adaptive's ImmunoSEQ software; three other patients were processed with MiXCR and VDJtools. To correct CD4 versus CD8 sorting errors, any sequence found in both subsets at a frequency ratio below 5:1 was removed. CDR3 nucleotide sequences shared between donor and recipient were removed because their origin could not be assigned. To be classed as alloreactive, a clone needed at least 2-fold expansion over unstimulated cells and a minimum CFSE-low frequency of 0.002% (template counts) or 0.001% (read counts). A clone was considered mappable if detected in the sequenced pre-transplant spleen, lymph node, or MLR CFSE-low populations of the donor or recipient. Cumulative frequency of alloreactive clones was calculated as a percentage of all sequences weighted by copy number. What TCRdb holds here is the immuneACCESS table cut down to in-frame rearrangements. Part of the clones is not present; checked against another copy, under half of the missing clones reflect an unresolved V gene, and the others are unexplained. That table is the source of V, J and clone size, and D and trimming were worked out from the DNA. Recorded for this sample are tens of thousands of clones; roughly 80% of them occurred a single time. Roughly 17% of the sample lies in the top ten.

General conclusions and limits of the study: GvH clones were detected in recipient bone marrow, and some of these GvH clones were observed earlier in ileal mucosa or blood, consistent with an intestinal mucosal origin. Peak levels of circulating GvH clones were associated with declines in HvG clones early after transplant. High GvH to HvG T cell clonal ratios were observed in the allografts of patients with donor T cell macrochimerism. The conclusions were limited by the relatively low number and heterogeneity of the intestinal transplant patients.

The rearranged chain carries TRBV28 and TRBJ1-1; a weak D assignment points to TRBD1 (5 bases agree). The TCR sequence derives from a human donor who received an intestinal transplant. Sequencing was performed on unstimulated CD8+ T cells sorted from spleen or lymph node cells, taken before intestinal transplant. The CDR3 reads CASSLDRDNTEAFF. The DNA sequence is given as TGTGCCAGCAGTTTGGACCGGGACAACACTGAAGCTTTCTTT.